These 9 T cell receptor beta chains were sequenced from one sample in a study of cytomegalovirus exposure and HLA in healthy donors. PCR was performed using 60 Vbeta and 13 Jbeta primers. Assay used: immunoSEQ multiplex PCR; TCRdb lists only in-frame clones, some missing. The sample includes 110,000 to 150,000 clones, around 75% of them seen just once. Source material: PBMCs. The receptors here all came from a man aged 60-69 years in good health and CMV-seronegative.

V gene TRBV19 combines with J gene TRBJ2-7, with a tentative D call TRBD1 (7 bases). V lost 8 bases to trimming and J lost 2 bases, with 19 bases between them. The CDR3 is 15 residues long. In germline, CDR1 is LNHDA, CDR2 SQIVND (reference sequence). The CDR3 sequence is CASRDGGTDPYEQYF. DNA for the CDR3: TGTGCCAGTCGAGATGGGGGGACAGATCCCTACGAGCAGTACTTC.

This clone was counted between two and nine times. V is TRBV6-6 and J is TRBJ2-2; 7 nucleotides match TRBD2. The V segment lost 7 bases and the J segment 6 bases; nucleotides outside the gene matches: 2. The germline V gene has CDR1 MNHNY and CDR2 SVGAGI (reference sequence). This CDR3 is 12 amino acids long. The CDR3 DNA follows: TGTGCCAGCATCCGGGGGGCCGGGGAGCTGTTTTTT. The encoded protein is CASIRGAGELFF.

The V call is TRBV29-1, the J call TRBJ1-2; maybe TRBD1 (5 bases). CDR1 and CDR2 from the germline V gene are SQVTM and ANQGSEA. Deletions cut 4 bases from V and 3 bases from J, with 24 bases between. This CDR3 has 17 residues. The CDR3 DNA follows: TGCAGCGTTGGTACCTTCATGGACCACCAAGGGGACTATGGCTACACCTTC. Protein product: CSVGTFMDHQGDYGYTF. The variable domain in full, with the rest retrieved from reference TRBV29-1 and TRBJ1-2, is SAVISQKPSRDICQRGTSLTIQCQVDSQVTMMFWYRQQPGQSLTLIATANQGSEATYESGFVIDKFPISRPNLTFSTLTVSNMSPEDSSIYLCSVGTFMDHQGDYGYTFGSGTRLTVV.

This chain links TRBV7-8 with TRBJ2-1, with 9 bases that match TRBD2. Germline-derived CDR1 and CDR2 are SGHVS and FQNEAQ. This CDR3 is 17 amino acids long. V lost 4 bases to trimming and J lost 3 bases; unmatched junction nucleotides: 10. The CDR3 nucleotides read TGTGCCAGCAGCTCTCGCCGGCGGGAGGGAGTCTACAATGAGCAGTTCTTC. Amino acids: CASSSRRREGVYNEQFF.

V is TRBV10-3 and J is TRBJ2-3, with TRBD2 identical over 7 bases. The CDR3 consists of 16 residues. The V segment lost 3 bases and the J segment 1 base; nucleotides outside the gene matches: 7. From germline, CDR1 is ENHRY and CDR2 SYGVKD. The CDR3 nucleotides read TGTGCCATCAGTGATCTCGCTAGCGGAGGCACAGATACGCAGTATTTT. This translates into CAISDLASGGTDTQYF.

This clone appeared a single time. The CDR3 region is CASSPGTGTPYEQYF. The CDR3 DNA reads as TGTGCCAGCAGTCCCGGGACAGGGACCCCCTACGAGCAGTACTTC. The genes are TRBV5-8 and TRBJ2-7; 9 nucleotides align to TRBD1. The CDR3 covers 15 residues. With 5 bases clipped from V and 2 bases from J, the junction kept 8 bases outside the gene matches. Germline V lookup: CDR1 SGHTS, CDR2 YDEGEE.

The count of this clone is one. The chain has TRBV14 and TRBJ2-7; D is undetermined. CDR1 and CDR2 (germline): SGHDN, FVKESK. Trimming took 0 bases from V and 4 from J, leaving 7 bases between them. This CDR3 region has 13 residues. The CDR3 spells CASSQDNGYEQYF. CDR3 DNA sequence: TGTGCCAGCAGCCAAGATAACGGGTACGAGCAGTACTTC.

The rearrangement joins TRBV30 to TRBJ2-7; D remains unclear. The CDR3 covers 11 residues. Germline V gene sequence: CDR1 GTSNPN, CDR2 SVGIG (reference sequence). V was pared by 0 bases and J by 3 bases, with 3 bases between. As DNA, the CDR3 is TGTGCCTGGAGTGTCGGCTACGAGCAGTACTTC. Amino acids: CAWSVGYEQYF.

The chain joins TRBV5-4 to TRBJ1-1; the match to TRBD1 covers 11 bases. This CDR3 is 16 amino acids long. V lost 4 bases to trimming and J lost 6 bases; unmatched junction nucleotides: 11. CDR1 is SGHNT and CDR2 is YYREEE in the germline V gene (reference sequence). This CDR3 reads CASSGRDRGSGAEAFF. The CDR3 DNA follows: TGTGCCAGCAGCGGCAGGGACAGGGGGTCGGGAGCTGAAGCTTTCTTT.